Presented here are 15 T cell receptor beta chains from one specimen sequenced in a study of CD4 T cells in relation to SARS-CoV-2 and coronaviruses. The unexposed donors gave CD4+ T cells in 2011-2018, prior to COVID-19. Method: immunoSEQ multiplex PCR; TCRdb's copy keeps in-frame clones and lacks some. The data hold tens of thousands of clones, with over 90% observed a single time. Sequencing was carried out using naive CD4+ T cells from PBMCs. Subset reported: naive CD4+ T cells isolated by negative enrichment. The receptors were gathered from a human donor in good health.

This clone was observed once. The rearrangement links TRBV15 to TRBJ2-5; D is perhaps TRBD2 (7 bases). V was cut by 3 bases and J by 4 bases, with 15 bases left in between. The CDR3 loop spans 15 amino acids. CDR1 and CDR2 from the germline V gene are LNHNV and YYDKDF (reference sequence). The CDR3 reads CATSSGEGGGETQYF. DNA for the CDR3: TGTGCCACCAGCAGCGGAGAAGGGGGGGGAGAGACCCAGTACTTC.

J is TRBJ2-2 and V is TRBV7-9, with TRBD2 identical over 13 bases. Trimming removed 0 bases from V and 0 bases from J; junction bases left unmatched: 1. This CDR3 has 18 residues. The germline gives CDR1 SEHNR, CDR2 FQNEAQ (reference sequence). The CDR3 loop is CASSLATSGRTNTGELFF. In DNA, the CDR3 is TGTGCCAGCAGCTTAGCGACTAGCGGGAGGACGAACACCGGGGAGCTGTTTTTT.

This clone was observed once. The chain couples TRBV10-1 to TRBJ1-6; tentative D call: TRBD1 (6 bases). V dropped 3 bases and J dropped 2 bases, with 11 bases sitting between them. CDR3 length equals 16 residues. Germline V gene lookup returns CDR1 WNHNN and CDR2 SYGVQD (reference sequence). CDR3 DNA: TGCGCCAGCAGTGAAGCGGGGGGCGCCTATAATTCACCCCTCCACTTT. Amino acid sequence: CASSEAGGAYNSPLHF.

This chain uses TRBV2 with TRBJ2-2; 8 bases agree with TRBD1. Germline loops: CDR1 SNHLY, CDR2 FYNNEI. This CDR3 is built from 15 residues. Unmatched junction bases numbered 8, after V lost 6 bases and J lost 5 bases. The CDR3 protein is CASSKDRVRTGELFF. The CDR3, as DNA: TGTGCCAGCAGCAAGGACAGGGTGAGAACCGGGGAGCTGTTTTTT.

The gene calls are TRBV7-9 and TRBJ2-6; weak D call: TRBD1 (6 bases). Per the germline V gene, CDR1 is SEHNR and CDR2 is FQNEAQ (reference sequence). V was pared by 5 bases and J by 2 bases, with 13 bases between. CDR3 length: 16 amino acids. CDR3 bases: TGTGCCAGCAGCAATAACAGGGAAACTGGGGCCAACGTCCTGACTTTC. This sequence encodes CASSNNRETGANVLTF.

The chain uses TRBV5-1 and TRBJ1-4; D is perhaps TRBD1 (6 bases). Germline V gene sequence: CDR1 SGHRS, CDR2 YFSETQ. The ends were cut back, 2 bases at V and 7 bases at J, with 15 bases in the middle. The CDR3 length is 15 residues. The CDR3 sequence is CASSLTVGGIEKLFF. CDR3 bases: TGCGCCAGCAGCTTAACGGTAGGGGGTATTGAAAAACTGTTTTTT.

The genes are TRBV5-1 and TRBJ1-4, with D uncertain. The CDR3 has 14 residues. In germline, CDR1 is SGHRS, CDR2 YFSETQ. Trimming took off 0 bases at V and 7 bases at J, with 10 bases between the two ends. CDR3 residues: CASSLAPESEKLFF. In nucleotides, the CDR3 is TGCGCCAGCAGCTTGGCACCCGAGTCTGAAAAACTGTTTTTT.

The chain combines TRBV30 with TRBJ1-3, with D perhaps TRBD1 (5 bases). CDR1 GTSNPN and CDR2 SVGIG come from the germline V gene (reference sequence). This CDR3 is 11 amino acids long. V dropped 5 bases and J dropped 10 bases, with 12 bases sitting between them. This CDR3 reads CAWGQGGTIYF. The CDR3 coding sequence is TGTGCCTGGGGTCAGGGAGGGACCATATATTTT.

This clone came up once. The gene calls are TRBV9 and TRBJ1-5; 9 positions match TRBD1. The CDR3 is 14 amino acids. Per the germline V gene, CDR1 is SGDLS and CDR2 is YYNGEE. The ends lost 4 bases at V and 6 bases at J; junction bases unmatched: 5. The CDR3 coding sequence is TGTGCCAGCAGCCCCCTGACAGGGGGTCAGCCCCAGCATTTT. This gives the protein CASSPLTGGQPQHF.

The sample holds one count of this clone. The CDR3 reads CASSSGTGAQYEQYF. CDR3 DNA sequence: TGCGCCAGCAGCTCCGGGACAGGAGCCCAGTACGAGCAGTACTTC. The chain employs TRBV5-1 and TRBJ2-7, with 8 nucleotides matching TRBD1. This CDR3 has 15 amino acids. Germline CDR1 SGHRS, CDR2 YFSETQ. The V segment lost 3 bases and the J segment 4 bases; nucleotides outside the gene matches: 9.

The gene calls are TRBV18 and TRBJ2-5; D is possibly TRBD1 (5 bases). Looked up from germline, CDR1 is KGHSH and CDR2 is LQKENI. Between the trimmed V and J ends, which lost 3 bases and 5 bases, there was a span of 10 bases. The CDR3 contains 13 residues. The CDR3 DNA reads as TGTGCCAGCTCACCCGCAGGGTCGGAGACCCAGTACTTC. This sequence encodes CASSPAGSETQYF. The full variable domain, with the rest looked up from reference TRBV18 and TRBJ2-5, is NAGVMQNPRHLVRRRGQEARLRCSPMKGHSHVYWYRQLPEEGLKFMVYLQKENIIDESGMPKERFSAEFPKEGPSILRIQQVVRGDSAAYFCASSPAGSETQYFGPGTRLLVL.

Here the CDR3 DNA reads TGTGCCACCAGTGATTTCACGGAAAGCACAGATACGCAGTATTTT. Translating gives CATSDFTESTDTQYF. V and J are TRBV24-1 and TRBJ2-3; D remains unclear. Germline V gene data show CDR1 as KGHDR and CDR2 as SFDVKD. The CDR3 has 15 residues. Trimming removed 1 base at V and 0 bases at J, with 7 bases between.

CDR3 region: CASSLRGDTYNEQFF. In DNA, the CDR3 is TGTGCCAGCAGCTTAAGAGGGGATACCTACAATGAGCAGTTCTTC. This sequence joins TRBV5-4 and TRBJ2-1; D is possibly TRBD1 or TRBD2 (5 bases each). V lost 2 bases and J 2 bases, leaving 11 bases between the germline ends. The CDR3 covers 15 residues. CDR1 and CDR2 (germline): SGHNT, YYREEE (reference sequence).

In its sample, this clone was seen once. This chain links TRBV7-9 with TRBJ2-4, with D tentatively TRBD2 (6 bases). V lost 5 bases, J lost 9 bases, and 23 bases lay in between. The germline gives CDR1 SEHNR, CDR2 FQNEAQ (reference sequence). The CDR3 has 16 residues. CDR3 sequence: CASSPPGSRGDSIQYF. The CDR3 DNA reads as TGTGCCAGCAGCCCACCCGGGAGTAGGGGTGATAGCATTCAGTACTTC.

This sequence joins TRBV30 and TRBJ2-2; the D is unclear. Looked up from germline, CDR1 is GTSNPN and CDR2 is SVGIG (reference sequence). The germline V and J ends were trimmed by 0 bases and 4 bases, with 6 bases remaining between them. The CDR3 is 13 residues long. The CDR3 loop is CAWSVVPTGELFF. In nucleotides, the CDR3 is TGTGCCTGGAGTGTAGTTCCCACCGGGGAGCTGTTTTTT.